This TCR beta chain was documented in a study of T cell responses to AZD1222 COVID-19 vaccine. Across the study: Second doses were pooled across both intervals (about 4 or about 12 weeks).

Profiling relied on immunoSEQ multiplex PCR, and the TCRdb table lists in-frame clones only, not all of them. Among 95,000 to 150,000 clones listed, roughly 90% were seen once. Whole-study findings and limits: Repertoires were sampled only after the peak T cell response. Clonal diversity was possibly underestimated, and the donors were mostly white British, with more females. Nearly half of unique spike-specific TCRs reportedly avoided B.1.351 and B.1.1.7 mutated regions.

This clone occurred a few times. What it binds is not known. V was pared by 2 bases and J by 4 bases, with 14 bases between. Germline loops: CDR1 SGHTA, CDR2 FQGNSA. The CDR3 loop spans 15 amino acids. The origin of this receptor is an adult in good health. This specimen was peripheral blood, taken on day 0 of AZD1222 vaccination. The chain recombines TRBV7-2 with TRBJ1-1, with D perhaps TRBD1 (5 bases). CDR3 protein: CASSLFPGSGTEAFF. DNA of the CDR3: TGTGCCAGCAGCTTATTTCCAGGGTCGGGCACTGAAGCTTTCTTT.